Only one count was recorded for the clone carrying this T cell receptor (beta chain). Its antigen is currently unknown. Indicated time point: newly diagnosed GD, antithyroid drugs for less than 3 months. Generation of the TCR library employed RNA extracted from PBMCs. These data originate in a study of regulatory T cells in long-lasting Graves disease. Whole-study results and caveats: Accuracy might have suffered from few samples. Graves' patients with persistent disease showed TCR diversity lower than patients newly diagnosed.

Trimming shortened V by 5 bases and J by 10 bases, and 16 bases separated the two germline ends. The germline CDR1 and CDR2 sequences are SGHKS and YYEKEE (reference sequence). The CDR3 runs 14 residues. For TCR beta, libraries came from iRepertoire HTBI primers and Arm-PCR of CDR3 regions. TCRdb re-called the multiplex PCR reads through MiXCR, storing one row per CDR3 protein. The sample includes over 450,000 distinct CDR3 sequences, approximately 12% of them seen just once. These data also featured in a second study, about T cells in Graves' hyperthyroidism and ophthalmopathy. That source adds: In the first-round RT-PCR of the TCR CDR3, the HTBI primer set was used.

The J gene is TRBJ1-6, the V gene TRBV5-5; D is ambiguous. The sequence derives from a woman in her twenties or thirties with Graves disease. Here the sequenced sample was peripheral blood mononuclear cells (PBMCs), taken at new diagnosis, from a patient treated with antithyroid drugs. The CDR3 nucleotides are TGTGCCAGCAGTCTATCGGGGAACCTCTCACCCCTCCACTTT. Protein: CASSLSGNLSPLHF.